A single sample gave rise to the 15 T cell receptor beta chains below, sequenced in a study of blood T cell repertoires in COVID-19. Assay: immunoSEQ multiplex PCR; the TCRdb copy retains only in-frame clones and omits some. The sample lists fewer than 100,000 clones; about 90% were seen once. The sample was peripheral blood. Source of these receptors: a man in his 70s with acute or convalescent COVID-19.

This sequence joins TRBV24-1 and TRBJ2-1; 8 bases are a match to TRBD1. The CDR3 has 16 amino acids. Germline values: CDR1 KGHDR, CDR2 SFDVKD. V gave up 3 bases and J gave up 4 bases; unmatched junction bases: 7. The DNA for the CDR3 is TGTGCCACCAGTGATGTAAAAGGACAGGGATACAATGAGCAGTTCTTC. Residues: CATSDVKGQGYNEQFF.

V and J are TRBV21-1 and TRBJ1-2. TRBV21-1 is termed a pseudogene. The CDR3 has 16 amino acids. The CDR3 reads CASSKWPRGSNYGYTF. The CDR3 DNA is TGTGCCAGCAGCAAATGGCCCCGGGGTTCCAACTATGGCTACACCTTC.

This chain links TRBV14 with TRBJ2-2; tentatively, D is TRBD2 (5 bases). Deletions cut 4 bases from V and 6 bases from J, with 12 bases between. This CDR3 is 14 amino acids long. Germline V CDR1 and CDR2: SGHDN, FVKESK. The CDR3 coding sequence is TGTGCCAGCAGCCCCCAGTTGGAGGCCGGGGAGCTGTTTTTT. It translates to CASSPQLEAGELFF.

The chain uses TRBV30 and TRBJ2-7; 7 bases are shared with TRBD1. Germline loops: CDR1 GTSNPN, CDR2 SVGIG (reference sequence). Trimming cost V 5 bases and J 0 bases; bases outside gene matches: 10. The CDR3 spans 15 residues. The CDR3 reads CAWAVGTASSYEQYF. CDR3 nucleotide sequence: TGTGCCTGGGCCGTTGGGACAGCCAGCTCCTACGAGCAGTACTTC.

J is TRBJ2-7 and V is TRBV5-5; D is possibly TRBD1 (6 bases). Germline lookup yields CDR1 SGHKS and CDR2 YYEKEE (reference sequence). This CDR3 comprises 15 residues. The germline V and J ends were trimmed by 6 bases and 0 bases, with 16 bases remaining between them. The CDR3 DNA reads as TGTGCCAGCACGACAGGACAGCGGAGCTCCTACGAGCAGTACTTC. Protein: CASTTGQRSSYEQYF.

The sample holds one count of this clone. The rearrangement uses TRBV5-1 and TRBJ2-2; TRBD2 might be the D (6 bases). The V gene's germline CDR1 is SGHRS and CDR2 YFSETQ. The CDR3 contains 15 residues. Trimming removed 0 bases at V and 4 bases at J, with 10 bases between. CDR3 bases: TGCGCCAGCAGCTTGGAGGGACTGGGCACCGGGGAGCTGTTTTTT. It translates to CASSLEGLGTGELFF. The full variable domain, its missing parts supplied by reference TRBV5-1 and TRBJ2-2, is KAGVTQTPRYLIKTRGQQVTLSCSPISGHRSVSWYQQTPGQGLQFLFEYFSETQRNKGNFPGRFSGRQFSNSRSEMNVSTLELGDSALYLCASSLEGLGTGELFFGEGSRLTVL.

This clone was seen just once. The sample has other DNA sequences that encode this CDR3 too. The rearrangement uses TRBV5-1 and TRBJ1-1; TRBD1 might be the D (5 bases). Germline V CDR1 and CDR2: SGHRS, YFSETQ. Deletions cut 1 base from V and 5 bases from J, with 9 bases between. The CDR3 totals 13 residues. CDR3 DNA sequence: TGCGCCAGCAGCTTGAGGGGTGGGACTGAAGCTTTCTTT. Its protein product is CASSLRGGTEAFF.

V and J are TRBV5-6 and TRBJ2-7, with 7 nucleotides matching TRBD1. Germline CDR1 SGHDT, CDR2 YYEEEE. J lost 3 bases, V lost 5 bases, and 11 bases had no gene match. This CDR3 region has 15 residues. CDR3 protein: CASSPHPRGNYEQYF. DNA of the CDR3: TGTGCCAGCAGTCCCCACCCCAGGGGGAACTACGAGCAGTACTTC.

This clone rates as medium-sized. V gene TRBV28 combines with J gene TRBJ2-2; weak D call: TRBD2 (6 bases). The germline V gene encodes CDR1 MDHEN and CDR2 SYDVKM. The CDR3 runs 15 residues. Trimming took off 2 bases at V and 5 bases at J, with 12 bases between the two ends. The CDR3 DNA reads as TGTGCCAGCAGTTTAGGCGGGGTGGATACCGGGGAGCTGTTTTTT. Protein sequence: CASSLGGVDTGELFF.

The rearrangement uses TRBV6-6 and TRBJ2-1, with unresolved D. Germline V lookup: CDR1 MNHNY, CDR2 SVGAGI (reference sequence). Trimming cost V 0 bases and J 10 bases, with 4 bases left between them. CDR3 size: 11 residues. The CDR3 DNA is TGTGCCAGCAGTTACTCCGGGGAGCAGTTCTTC. The encoded protein is CASSYSGEQFF.

The rearrangement joins TRBV28 to TRBJ2-5; 10 bases agree with TRBD2. This CDR3 has 16 amino acids. The germline gives CDR1 MDHEN, CDR2 SYDVKM. J lost 2 bases, V lost 5 bases, and 8 bases had no gene match. The CDR3 DNA reads TGTGCCAGCAGTCCCTCGGGAGCGGGGGGGCAAGAGACCCAGTACTTC. It is translated as CASSPSGAGGQETQYF.

V gene TRBV6-6 combines with J gene TRBJ2-2; TRBD1 matches at 11 bases. J was trimmed by 7 bases and V by 5 bases; bases with no gene match: 9. CDR1 and CDR2 from the germline V gene are MNHNY and SVGAGI (reference sequence). The CDR3 has 16 amino acids. Written as DNA, the CDR3 is TGTGCCAGCAGTCACCGGGACAGGGGGAAAGTCGGGGAGCTGTTTTTT. Protein sequence: CASSHRDRGKVGELFF.

V is TRBV2 and J is TRBJ2-3; D is perhaps TRBD1 (5 bases). Looked up from germline, CDR1 is SNHLY and CDR2 is FYNNEI. The CDR3 sequence is 14 residues long. V dropped 8 bases and J dropped 2 bases, with 14 bases sitting between them. CDR3 residues: CASAPDRTTDTQYF. In DNA, the CDR3 is TGTGCCAGCGCGCCTGACAGAACCACAGATACGCAGTATTTT.

This clone has only a few counts. This chain links TRBV6-2 or TRBV6-3 with TRBJ2-7; 8 positions match TRBD2. Losses at the gene ends were 0 bases for V and 4 bases for J; bases not matched to a gene: 8. CDR3 length: 16 residues. CDR1 is MNHEY and CDR2 is SVGEGT in the germline V gene. The chain's CDR3 is CASSYSRTSRAYEQYV. The CDR3 DNA is TGTGCCAGCAGTTACTCCCGGACTAGCAGGGCTTACGAGCAGTACGTC.

V is TRBV29-1 and J is TRBJ1-1, with D unclear. This CDR3 comprises 13 residues. V was clipped by 3 bases and J by 1 base, with 9 bases between them. Per germline, CDR1 SQVTM and CDR2 ANQGSEA. The CDR3 DNA reads as TGCAGCGTTGAGCCCAGTCCGAACACTGAAGCTTTCTTT. Amino acid sequence: CSVEPSPNTEAFF.